Below, 8 T cell receptor beta chains from the same sample are listed, as sequenced in a study of cytomegalovirus exposure and HLA in healthy donors. A multiplex PCR was run with 60 Vbeta primers and 13 Jbeta primers. TCRdb's table, derived via immunoSEQ multiplex PCR, lists solely in-frame clones and lacks some. Of about 200,000 clones listed, roughly 80% are singletons. Sequencing was carried out using PBMCs. The receptors were sampled from a man aged 25-45 years in good health and CMV-seronegative.

The gene calls are TRBV7-8 and TRBJ1-4, with 7 bases aligning to TRBD1. Losses at the gene ends were 2 bases for V and 7 bases for J; bases not matched to a gene: 10. The CDR3 runs to 16 residues. From germline, CDR1 is SGHVS and CDR2 FQNEAQ. CDR3 in amino acids: CASSLRTGLRVEKLFF. The CDR3 DNA sequence: TGTGCCAGCAGCTTACGGACAGGCCTCCGGGTTGAAAAACTGTTTTTT. The full variable domain, in which reference TRBV7-8 and TRBJ1-4 provide the parts outside the CDR3, is GAGVSQSPRYKVAKRGQDVALRCDPISGHVSLFWYQQALGQGPEFLTYFQNEAQLDKSGLPSDRFFAERPEGSVSTLKIQRTQQEDSAVYLCASSLRTGLRVEKLFFGSGTQLSVL.

The chain couples TRBV7-9 to TRBJ1-4, with a tentative D call TRBD1 (6 bases). The V gene's germline CDR1 is SEHNR and CDR2 FQNEAQ (reference sequence). With 6 bases removed from V and 0 bases from J, the gap between germline ends came to 17 bases. CDR3 size: 17 residues. CDR3 nucleotide sequence: TGTGCCAGCAGTCAGTTCGAGGGACATCCAACTAATGAAAAACTGTTTTTT. Its protein is CASSQFEGHPTNEKLFF.

The genes are TRBV5-1 and TRBJ1-1, with a weak D call TRBD1 (5 bases). Germline-derived CDR1 and CDR2 are SGHRS and YFSETQ. V lost 1 base and J 5 bases, leaving 15 bases between the germline ends. The CDR3 covers 15 residues. This CDR3 reads CASSLSRVGWTEAFF. In DNA form, the CDR3 reads TGCGCCAGCAGCTTGAGCAGGGTTGGGTGGACTGAAGCTTTCTTT.

This chain joins TRBV6-6 and TRBJ2-3; tentative D call: TRBD2 (6 bases). The CDR3 is made up of 13 amino acids. Trimming pared 8 bases from V and 0 bases from J, leaving 9 bases between. The V gene's germline CDR1 is MNHNY and CDR2 SVGAGI (reference sequence). This CDR3 is CASGGSSTDTQYF. The CDR3 DNA is TGTGCCAGCGGGGGGTCGAGCACAGATACGCAGTATTTT.

This chain uses TRBV27 with TRBJ1-3, with a possible D match to TRBD1 (5 bases). The ends were cut back, 3 bases at V and 2 bases at J, with 8 bases in the middle. Germline-derived CDR1 and CDR2 are MNHEY and SMNVEV (reference sequence). CDR3 length equals 14 residues. The CDR3 DNA is TGTGCCAGCAGTTTTATAGGGGCTGGAAACACCATATATTTT. This sequence encodes CASSFIGAGNTIYF.

This chain uses TRBV7-9 with TRBJ2-3, with D maybe TRBD1 (8 bases). V shed 5 bases and J shed 5 bases, with 11 bases lying between them. Germline V gives CDR1 SEHNR, CDR2 FQNEAQ (reference sequence). The CDR3 runs to 13 residues. CDR3: CASSNRGGDTQYF. In DNA form, the CDR3 reads TGTGCCAGCAGCAACAGGGGGGGAGATACGCAGTATTTT.

The chain carries TRBV2 and TRBJ1-2; D perhaps matches TRBD1 (5 bases). The CDR3 totals 14 residues. The germline V and J ends were trimmed by 8 bases and 6 bases, with 19 bases remaining between them. The germline V gene has CDR1 SNHLY and CDR2 FYNNEI. The CDR3 sequence: CASAIAGRPNGYTF. CDR3 bases: TGTGCCAGCGCAATCGCGGGACGACCTAATGGCTACACCTTC.

This clone was counted between two and nine times. This chain uses TRBV28 with TRBJ2-2, with D possibly matching TRBD2 (5 bases). CDR1 and CDR2 (germline): MDHEN, SYDVKM. The CDR3 covers 12 residues. V was shortened by 7 bases and J by 6 bases, with 9 bases between the two germline ends. The CDR3 loop is CASTTGAGELFF. The DNA of the CDR3 is TGTGCCAGCACGACCGGGGCCGGGGAGCTGTTTTTT. Supplemented by reference TRBV28 and TRBJ2-2, the full variable domain reads DVKVTQSSRYLVKRTGEKVFLECVQDMDHENMFWYRQDPGLGLRLIYFSYDVKMKEKGDIPEGYSVSREKKERFSLILESASTNQTSMYLCASTTGAGELFFGEGSRLTVL.